The clone carrying this TCR beta chain showed up many times. CDR1 and CDR2 (germline): SGHDT, YYEEEE. The CDR3 covers 13 residues. V was pared by 4 bases and J by 3 bases, with 10 bases between. These data are taken from a study of neurological immune-mediated disorders. As for time point: longitudinal time-point 2. 2 million unsorted PBMCs were stored in RNAlater at -80 °C before RNA extraction. TCRdb independently ran MiXCR on the 5' RACE reads; one entry per CDR3 protein. Among 70,000 to 95,000 distinct CDR3 sequences listed, approximately 13% were seen once. This TCR derives from a female donor with HTLV-1-associated myelopathy (HAM/TSP). Sequencing was carried out using PBMCs. V gene TRBV5-6 combines with J gene TRBJ1-1, with TRBD1 as a possible D gene (5 bases). CDR3 in DNA: TGTGCCAGCAGCCACGGGACTGACACTGAAGCTTTCTTT. Residues: CASSHGTDTEAFF.